The entry that follows covers one T cell receptor beta chain sequence. Its antigen remains unidentified. Libraries were prepared by immunoSEQ multiplex PCR; TCRdb keeps only in-frame clonotypes and omits some of them. The sample shows 23,000 or so clones, roughly nine tenths of them seen only once. The record originates from a study of untreated major depressive disorder. Broader study findings: TRBV25-01 and TRBV02-01 followed the flow pattern without significance. Generalizability is limited by the comparatively small study sample. TRBV05-01 (Vbeta 5.1) usage was higher in CD4+ T cells of depressed patients than controls.

With V trimmed by 4 bases and J by 1 base, 10 bases remained unmatched. In germline, CDR1 is SGHRS, CDR2 YFSETQ. CDR3 length: 16 amino acids. Participants were all of European descent. For at least 8 weeks, patients took no psychiatric medication. This TCR came from a woman aged 30 to 39 with major depressive disorder. This rearrangement joins TRBV5-1 to TRBJ1-1; 7 nucleotides line up with TRBD1. The sample taken for sequencing was CD4+ T cells from PBMCs. For the CDR3, the DNA is TGCGCCAGCAGCCTGGGACAGCACTTAAGGAACACTGAAGCTTTCTTT. Its protein product is CASSLGQHLRNTEAFF. The full variable domain, its missing parts supplied by reference TRBV5-1 and TRBJ1-1, is KAGVTQTPRYLIKTRGQQVTLSCSPISGHRSVSWYQQTPGQGLQFLFEYFSETQRNKGNFPGRFSGRQFSNSRSEMNVSTLELGDSALYLCASSLGQHLRNTEAFFGQGTRLTVV.